Following are 29 T cell receptor beta chains from one sample sequenced in a study of T cell responses to AZD1222 COVID-19 vaccine. Using immunoSEQ multiplex PCR, the repertoire was profiled, and TCRdb retains in-frame clones only, with some absent. This table has tens of thousands of clones, 88% appearing once. The specimen comprised peripheral blood, sampled on day 0 of MenACWY control vaccination. All receptors derive from an adult in good health.

The chain links TRBV5-1 to TRBJ1-4, with D possibly being TRBD1 (6 bases). Trimming shortened V by 5 bases and J by 7 bases, and 27 bases separated the two germline ends. Germline V lookup: CDR1 SGHRS, CDR2 YFSETQ. The length of the CDR3 is 18 residues. CDR3 in amino acids: CASSYGGTGSGVGEKLFF. The CDR3 DNA follows: TGCGCCAGCAGTTACGGAGGTACAGGGTCGGGTGTCGGTGAAAAACTGTTTTTT.

In the case of this clone: A junction boundary mismatches the germline segment, possibly from a read error. The chain joins TRBV11-3 to TRBJ2-2, with TRBD2 matching 9 bases. The CDR3 consists of 15 residues. Germline CDR1 and CDR2: SGHNT and YENEEA. The CDR3 reads CASTLAGENTGELFF. The CDR3 DNA reads as TGTGCCAGCACCTTAGCGGGGGAGAACACCGGGGAGCTGTTTTTT. Complete variable domain (other parts from reference TRBV11-3 and TRBJ2-2): EAGVVQSPRYKIIEKKQPVAFWCNPISGHNTLYWYLQNLGQGPELLIRYENEEAVDDSQLPKDRFSAERLKGVDSTLKIQPAELGDSAVYLCASTLAGENTGELFFGEGSRLTVL.

The chain recombines TRBV6-2 or TRBV6-3 with TRBJ2-3; 9 positions agree with TRBD2. This CDR3 has 17 amino acids. Germline V gives CDR1 MNHEY, CDR2 SVGEGT. V was pared by 5 bases and J by 0 bases, with 9 bases of the junction left unmatched. CDR3 nucleotide sequence: TGTGCCAGCAGTCCCTCCATAGCGGGGGCTAGCACAGATACGCAGTATTTT. The encoded protein is CASSPSIAGASTDTQYF.

V is TRBV7-6 and J is TRBJ1-2; possibly TRBD1 for D (6 bases). The CDR3 sequence is 17 residues long. Trimming removed 1 base at V and 3 bases at J, with 18 bases between. The V gene's germline CDR1 is SGHVS and CDR2 FNYEAQ. Here the CDR3 DNA reads TGTGCCAGCAGCTTAGTCCCAGGGGACATTAAGGACTATGGCTACACCTTC. Amino acid sequence: CASSLVPGDIKDYGYTF.

The gene calls are TRBV15 and TRBJ2-5; D is unclear. Trimming cost V 1 base and J 1 base, with 13 bases left between them. CDR3 size: 16 residues. From germline, CDR1 is LNHNV and CDR2 YYDKDF (reference sequence). Here the CDR3 reads CATSRGPERGQETQYF. The CDR3 bases are TGTGCCACCAGCAGAGGGCCAGAACGAGGCCAAGAGACCCAGTACTTC. The entire variable domain, with the rest obtained from reference TRBV15 and TRBJ2-5, is as follows: DAMVIQNPRYQVTQFGKPVTLSCSQTLNHNVMYWYQQKSSQAPKLLFHYYDKDFNNEADTPDNFQSRRPNTSFCFLDIRSPGLGDTAMYLCATSRGPERGQETQYFGPGTRLLVL.

In DNA, the CDR3 is TGCGCCAGCAGCCAAGTCAGGACACTGGCTGGGGCCAACGTCCTGACTTTC. Translation gives CASSQVRTLAGANVLTF. V gene TRBV4-1 combines with J gene TRBJ2-6, with TRBD1 as a possible D gene (5 bases). The V and J ends lost 1 base and 2 bases respectively, with 12 bases between them. From germline, CDR1 is MGHRA and CDR2 YSYEKL. CDR3 length equals 17 residues.

The chain employs TRBV15 and TRBJ2-3, with D possibly being TRBD1 or TRBD2 (5 bases each). The V end lost 3 bases, the J end lost 8 bases, and 18 bases lay between the germline ends. The V gene's germline CDR1 is LNHNV and CDR2 YYDKDF (reference sequence). The CDR3 is 15 amino acids. The CDR3 sequence: CATSRTGTPQGTQYF. The CDR3 DNA follows: TGTGCCACCAGCAGGACCGGGACCCCTCAAGGTACGCAGTATTTT.

The chain has TRBV3-1 (or the pseudogene TRBV3-2) and TRBJ2-1, with D perhaps matching TRBD1 (6 bases). Germline CDR1 is LGHDT and CDR2 is YNNKEL (reference sequence). With 4 bases removed from V and 6 bases from J, the gap between germline ends came to 13 bases. This CDR3 is built from 14 residues. The chain's CDR3 is CASSPWDTTNEQFF. CDR3 DNA sequence: TGTGCCAGCAGCCCCTGGGACACGACCAATGAGCAGTTCTTC.

The sample holds one count of this clone. In DNA, the CDR3 is TGTGCCACCAGGCACGGGACAGGGTACGGCTACACCTTC. Its protein product is CATRHGTGYGYTF. The J gene is TRBJ1-2, the V gene TRBV15; TRBD1 agrees at 9 bases. V was pared by 6 bases and J by 8 bases, with 7 bases of the junction left unmatched. CDR1 and CDR2 from the germline V gene are LNHNV and YYDKDF (reference sequence). The CDR3 contains 13 residues. The full variable domain, completed using reference TRBV15 and TRBJ1-2, is DAMVIQNPRYQVTQFGKPVTLSCSQTLNHNVMYWYQQKSSQAPKLLFHYYDKDFNNEADTPDNFQSRRPNTSFCFLDIRSPGLGDTAMYLCATRHGTGYGYTFGSGTRLTVV.

The chain links TRBV10-3 to TRBJ1-1; D is unresolved. Deletions cut 4 bases from V and 1 base from J, with 1 base between. Germline V gene lookup returns CDR1 ENHRY and CDR2 SYGVKD. The CDR3 contains 11 residues. The CDR3 protein is CAISGNTEAFF. For the CDR3, the DNA is TGTGCCATCAGTGGGAACACTGAAGCTTTCTTT.

The gene calls are TRBV6-6 and TRBJ1-5, with D perhaps matching TRBD1 (6 bases). V lost 10 bases to trimming and J lost 9 bases, with 19 bases between them. The V gene's germline CDR1 is MNHNY and CDR2 SVGAGI (reference sequence). The CDR3 sequence is 13 residues long. DNA of the CDR3: TGTGCCATCGGGGGGGCAGGTCTGGGGCCCCAGCATTTT. It encodes CAIGGAGLGPQHF.

In its sample, this clone was seen a few times. The chain uses TRBV30 and TRBJ1-1, with a weak D call TRBD1 (5 bases). V dropped 7 bases and J dropped 5 bases, with 14 bases sitting between them. From germline, CDR1 is GTSNPN and CDR2 SVGIG (reference sequence). This CDR3 comprises 12 residues. CDR3 region: CASSGIWTEAFF. CDR3 DNA: TGTGCCTCGTCAGGGATTTGGACTGAAGCTTTCTTT.

The chain uses TRBV6-5 and TRBJ2-7; possibly TRBD1 for D (6 bases). CDR1 MNHEY and CDR2 SVGAGI come from the germline V gene. The V end was cut by 6 bases, the J end by 4 bases, with 10 bases between. This CDR3 spans 12 amino acids. The CDR3 region has the DNA TGTGCCAGCAGCGGACAGAGATACGAGCAGTACTTC. Translated: CASSGQRYEQYF.

The chain recombines TRBV19 with TRBJ2-4, with D possibly matching TRBD1 (6 bases). This CDR3 is 16 amino acids long. Trimming took off 5 bases at V and 7 bases at J, with 21 bases between the two ends. The germline CDR1 and CDR2 sequences are LNHDA and SQIVND (reference sequence). CDR3 coding DNA: TGTGCCAGTAGTGAAGGACGGGACACCTATCGGAACATTCAGTACTTC. Its translation: CASSEGRDTYRNIQYF.

The V call is TRBV18, the J call TRBJ1-5; TRBD1 agrees at 9 bases. The ends lost 3 bases at V and 0 bases at J; junction bases unmatched: 21. There are 22 residues in the CDR3. CDR1 is KGHSH, CDR2 LQKENI, per germline. CDR3 protein: CASSPRGQGIRRGGYSNQPQHF. The CDR3 DNA follows: TGTGCCAGCTCACCCCGGGGACAGGGTATTCGTAGGGGGGGTTATAGCAATCAGCCCCAGCATTTT.

V is TRBV7-2 and J is TRBJ2-5; 12 nucleotides agree with TRBD2. This CDR3 region has 18 residues. The germline gives CDR1 SGHTA, CDR2 FQGNSA. V trimming: 4 bases; J trimming: 3 bases; junction bases outside the gene matches: 12. CDR3 sequence (DNA): TGTGCCAGCAGCTCGCCTCTAGCGGGGGGGCTCCTAGAAGAGACCCAGTACTTC. Its translation is CASSSPLAGGLLEETQYF.

This chain connects TRBV5-1 to TRBJ1-1; tentatively, D is TRBD1 (5 bases). Trimming shortened V by 4 bases and J by 4 bases, and 5 bases separated the two germline ends. The CDR3 has 11 amino acids. Germline CDR1 is SGHRS and CDR2 is YFSETQ. The CDR3 DNA is TGCGCCAGCAGCGGGGGCACTGAAGCTTTCTTT. Its protein is CASSGGTEAFF.

This chain uses TRBV30 with TRBJ1-2, with 8 bases identical to TRBD1. Trimming at V came to 0 bases and at J to 8 bases, leaving 5 bases not matched to a gene. Germline V gene sequence: CDR1 GTSNPN, CDR2 SVGIG (reference sequence). The CDR3 sequence is 13 residues long. Here the CDR3 DNA reads TGTGCCTGGAGTGTGCAGGGGGCGAAGGGCTACACCTTC. The encoded protein is CAWSVQGAKGYTF.

This chain joins TRBV27 and TRBJ1-6; tentative D call: TRBD1 (5 bases). Trimming removed 3 bases from V and 4 bases from J, with 13 bases in between. The CDR3 sequence is 16 residues long. The germline V gene encodes CDR1 MNHEY and CDR2 SMNVEV (reference sequence). CDR3 DNA sequence: TGTGCCAGCAGTTTGGGTGGAGGGGCTTATAATTCACCCCTCCACTTT. Its protein is CASSLGGGAYNSPLHF.

The chain carries TRBV29-1 and TRBJ1-2, with unresolved D. The CDR3 sequence is 12 residues long. The V end lost 6 bases, the J end lost 5 bases, and 13 bases lay between the germline ends. Germline CDR1 is SQVTM and CDR2 is ANQGSEA. CDR3 coding DNA: TGCAGCGTCGGGGAGCCCGGGTATGGCTACACCTTC. It codes for CSVGEPGYGYTF.

This rearrangement joins TRBV12-2 to TRBJ1-4; the listed D gene, TRBD1, was not tested against the DNA. TRBV12-2 is a known pseudogene. CDR3 size: 17 residues. The CDR3 loop is CASRLACDRARGEKLFF. The DNA for the CDR3 is TGTGCAAGTCGCTTAGCCTGTGACAGGGCGAGGGGTGAAAAACTGTTTTTT.

The chain employs TRBV28 and TRBJ1-1, with no clear D. V was trimmed by 1 base and J by 8 bases, leaving 11 bases between them. The CDR3 is made up of 13 amino acids. CDR1 is MDHEN and CDR2 is SYDVKM in the germline V gene. In DNA, the CDR3 is TGTGCCAGCAGTTTATACCCCGCCCAAGAAGCTTTCTTT. It encodes CASSLYPAQEAFF.

The V gene is TRBV5-1, the J gene TRBJ2-3, with D tentatively TRBD2 (5 bases). V shed 3 bases and J shed 4 bases, with 9 bases lying between them. Germline loops: CDR1 SGHRS, CDR2 YFSETQ. This CDR3 is 13 amino acids long. CDR3 nucleotides: TGCGCCAGCAGCTCCCCGAGGGCAGATACGCAGTATTTT. This translates into CASSSPRADTQYF.

The chain links TRBV30 to TRBJ1-1, with TRBD1 identical over 7 bases. The V segment lost 1 base and the J segment 0 bases; nucleotides outside the gene matches: 5. There are 15 residues in the CDR3. Germline V gene sequence: CDR1 GTSNPN, CDR2 SVGIG (reference sequence). The CDR3 DNA reads TGTGCCTGGAGTGCCCCGACAGGGATGAACACTGAAGCTTTCTTT. It specifies CAWSAPTGMNTEAFF.

The rearrangement links TRBV6-5 to TRBJ2-1; D not certain. The CDR3 spans 14 residues. Trimming stripped 0 bases from V and 6 bases from J, with 9 bases between. Germline CDR1 and CDR2: MNHEY and SVGAGI. Written as DNA, the CDR3 is TGTGCCAGCAGTTACTCGTGGCAGATCAATGAGCAGTTCTTC. Its protein product is CASSYSWQINEQFF.

The chain couples TRBV5-4 to TRBJ2-2, with 7 bases aligning to TRBD2. This CDR3 has 17 residues. J gave up 4 bases and V 0 bases, and 9 bases lay outside the gene matches. Germline V CDR1 and CDR2: SGHNT, YYREEE (reference sequence). CDR3 sequence reads: CASSLAAQRGLTGELFF. CDR3 in DNA: TGTGCCAGCAGCTTGGCCGCCCAGCGGGGTCTCACCGGGGAGCTGTTTTTT.

V is TRBV9 and J is TRBJ2-1; D gene unclear. Trimming took 0 bases from V and 0 from J, leaving 7 bases between them. Germline V gene data show CDR1 as SGDLS and CDR2 as YYNGEE. This CDR3 contains 15 residues. CDR3 sequence (DNA): TGTGCCAGCAGCGTAGGGGGTACCTCCTACAATGAGCAGTTCTTC. The encoded protein is CASSVGGTSYNEQFF.

The chain uses TRBV5-4 and TRBJ2-3; the match to TRBD1 covers 8 bases. With 0 bases clipped from V and 1 base from J, the junction kept 7 bases outside the gene matches. The CDR3 totals 17 residues. From germline, CDR1 is SGHNT and CDR2 YYREEE (reference sequence). This CDR3 reads CASSLGYTGGGTDTQYF. The CDR3 DNA reads as TGTGCCAGCAGCTTGGGTTATACAGGGGGTGGCACAGATACGCAGTATTTT.

This clone has just a few counts. The chain combines TRBV19 with TRBJ2-7, with D unclear. The V gene lost 1 base and the J gene lost 3 bases, with 10 bases spanning the gap. The CDR3 covers 14 residues. The germline CDR1 and CDR2 sequences are LNHDA and SQIVND (reference sequence). This chain's CDR3 is CASSIGEGNYEQYF. CDR3 bases: TGTGCCAGTAGTATAGGAGAAGGGAACTACGAGCAGTACTTC.